This TCR beta chain stems from a study of cytomegalovirus exposure and HLA in healthy donors. The PCR was carried out with 60 Vbeta primers and 13 Jbeta primers. The method was immunoSEQ multiplex PCR; TCRdb's version includes in-frame clones alone and lacks a portion of them. The data contain under 200,000 clones, around 80% of them singletons. V lost 4 bases, J lost 5 bases, and 18 bases lay in between. Germline assignment: CDR1 SGHDT and CDR2 YYEEEE. CDR3 size: 15 residues. The TCR was taken from a woman younger than 45 in good health and CMV-seropositive. The genes are TRBV5-6 and TRBJ1-2, with D maybe TRBD1 (6 bases). Sample: PBMCs. The CDR3 coding sequence is TGTGCCAGCAGCCCGATCCGGGGGGGCCCTTATGGCTACACCTTC. This gives the protein CASSPIRGGPYGYTF. Filled out from reference TRBV5-6 and TRBJ1-2, the complete variable domain reads DAGVTQSPTHLIKTRGQQVTLRCSPKSGHDTVSWYQQALGQGPQFIFQYYEEEERQRGNFPDRFSGHQFPNYSSELNVNALLLGDSALYLCASSPIRGGPYGYTFGSGTRLTVV.